This TCR beta chain appears in the sequencing data of a study of blood T cell repertoires in COVID-19. Measured with immunoSEQ multiplex PCR; TCRdb has only the in-frame clones, and not every one. The data hold 150,000 or so clones, with around four fifths observed a single time. V lost 1 base and J lost 2; bases outside the gene matches: 4. The CDR3 extends over 15 amino acids. The germline CDR1 and CDR2 sequences are MNHEY and SMNVEV (reference sequence). The source material was PBMCs or T cells enriched from blood (not recorded which). The TCR was taken from a woman aged 45-60 years who had recovered from COVID-19. The chain joins TRBV27 to TRBJ1-1; 7 bases are a match to TRBD1. This CDR3 reads CASSLLGTENTEAFF. As DNA, the CDR3 is TGTGCCAGCAGTTTATTGGGGACAGAAAACACTGAAGCTTTCTTT.